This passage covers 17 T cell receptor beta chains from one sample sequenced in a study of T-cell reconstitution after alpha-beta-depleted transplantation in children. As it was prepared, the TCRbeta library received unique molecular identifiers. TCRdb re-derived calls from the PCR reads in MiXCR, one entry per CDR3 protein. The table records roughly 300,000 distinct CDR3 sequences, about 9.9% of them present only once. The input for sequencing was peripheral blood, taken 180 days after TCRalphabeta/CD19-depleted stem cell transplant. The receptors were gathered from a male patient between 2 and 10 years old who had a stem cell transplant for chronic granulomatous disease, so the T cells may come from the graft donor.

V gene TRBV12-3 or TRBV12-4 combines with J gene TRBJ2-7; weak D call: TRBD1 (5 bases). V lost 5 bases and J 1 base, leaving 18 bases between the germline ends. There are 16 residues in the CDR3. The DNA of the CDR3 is TGTGCCAGCAGTCCTAGGGGCGGAGTAAAATCCTACGAGCAGTACTTC. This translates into CASSPRGGVKSYEQYF.

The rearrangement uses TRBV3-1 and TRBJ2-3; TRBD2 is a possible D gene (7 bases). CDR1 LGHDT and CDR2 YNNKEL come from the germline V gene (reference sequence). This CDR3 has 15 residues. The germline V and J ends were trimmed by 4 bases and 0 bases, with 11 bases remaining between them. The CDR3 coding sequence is TGTGCCAGCAGCCTTGGGGGGGCTAGCACAGATACGCAGTATTTT. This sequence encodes CASSLGGASTDTQYF.

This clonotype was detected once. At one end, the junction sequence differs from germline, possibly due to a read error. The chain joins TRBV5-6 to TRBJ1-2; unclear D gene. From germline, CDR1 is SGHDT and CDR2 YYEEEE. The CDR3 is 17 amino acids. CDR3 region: CAISPGPAWDSNYGYTF. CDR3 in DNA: TGTGCCATCAGCCCCGGGCCGGCATGGGATTCAAACTATGGCTACACCTTC.

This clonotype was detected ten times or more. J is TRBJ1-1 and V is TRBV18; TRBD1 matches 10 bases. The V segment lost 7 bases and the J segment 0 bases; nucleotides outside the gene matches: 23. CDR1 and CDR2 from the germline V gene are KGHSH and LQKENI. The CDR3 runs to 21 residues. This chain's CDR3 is CASYPLVNDRGQNSMNTEAFF. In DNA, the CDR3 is TGTGCCAGCTATCCCCTCGTAAACGACAGGGGGCAAAATTCCATGAACACTGAAGCTTTCTTT.

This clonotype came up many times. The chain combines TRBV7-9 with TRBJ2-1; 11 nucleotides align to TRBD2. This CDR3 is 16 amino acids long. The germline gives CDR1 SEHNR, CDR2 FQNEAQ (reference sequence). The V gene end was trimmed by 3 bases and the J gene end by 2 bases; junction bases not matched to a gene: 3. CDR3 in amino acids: CASSLVAGGPYNEQFF. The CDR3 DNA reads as TGTGCCAGCAGCTTGGTAGCGGGAGGGCCCTACAATGAGCAGTTCTTC.

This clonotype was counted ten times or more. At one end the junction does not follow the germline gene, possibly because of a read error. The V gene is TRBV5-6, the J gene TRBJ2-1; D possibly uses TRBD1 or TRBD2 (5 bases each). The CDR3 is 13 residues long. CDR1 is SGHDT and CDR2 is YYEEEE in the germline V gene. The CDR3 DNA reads TGTGCCAGCAGCTTGGTCGAGGGGAATGGGCAGTTCTTC. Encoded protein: CASSLVEGNGQFF. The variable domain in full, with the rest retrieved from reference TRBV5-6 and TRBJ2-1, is DAGVTQSPTHLIKTRGQQVTLRCSPKSGHDTVSWYQQALGQGPQFIFQYYEEEERQRGNFPDRFSGHQFPNYSSELNVNALLLGDSALYLCASSLVEGNGQFFGPGTRLTVL.

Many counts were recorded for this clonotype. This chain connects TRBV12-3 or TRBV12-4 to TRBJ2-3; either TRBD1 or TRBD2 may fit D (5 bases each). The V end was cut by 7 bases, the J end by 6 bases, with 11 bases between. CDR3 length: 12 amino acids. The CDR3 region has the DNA TGTGCCAGCACCCTTGAGGGGGATACGCAGTATTTT. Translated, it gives CASTLEGDTQYF.

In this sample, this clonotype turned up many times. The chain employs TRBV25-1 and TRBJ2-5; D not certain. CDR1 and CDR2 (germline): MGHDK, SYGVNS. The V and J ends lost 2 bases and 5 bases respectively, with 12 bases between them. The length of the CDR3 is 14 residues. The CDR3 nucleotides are TGTGCCAGCAGTGAACCCGGTCGTGGGGAGACCCAGTACTTC. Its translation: CASSEPGRGETQYF.

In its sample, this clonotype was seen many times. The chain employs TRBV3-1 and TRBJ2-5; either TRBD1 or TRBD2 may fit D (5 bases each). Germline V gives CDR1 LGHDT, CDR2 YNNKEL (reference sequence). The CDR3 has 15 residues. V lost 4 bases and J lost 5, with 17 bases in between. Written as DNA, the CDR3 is TGTGCCAGCAGCCTTCCGGGACCAGGATGGGAGACCCAGTACTTC. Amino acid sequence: CASSLPGPGWETQYF.

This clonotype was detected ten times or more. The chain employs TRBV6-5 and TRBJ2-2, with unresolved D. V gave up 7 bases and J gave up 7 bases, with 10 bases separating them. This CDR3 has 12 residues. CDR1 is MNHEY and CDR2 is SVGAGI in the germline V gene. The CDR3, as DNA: TGTGCCAGCAAGGGTCCGTTCGGGGAGCTGTTTTTT. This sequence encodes CASKGPFGELFF.

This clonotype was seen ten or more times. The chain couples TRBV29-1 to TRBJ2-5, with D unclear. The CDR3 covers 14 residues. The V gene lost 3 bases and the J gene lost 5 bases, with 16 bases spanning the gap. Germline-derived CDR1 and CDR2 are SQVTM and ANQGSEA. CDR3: CSVEALLKDETQYF. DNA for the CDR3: TGCAGCGTTGAGGCGCTTCTGAAAGATGAGACCCAGTACTTC.

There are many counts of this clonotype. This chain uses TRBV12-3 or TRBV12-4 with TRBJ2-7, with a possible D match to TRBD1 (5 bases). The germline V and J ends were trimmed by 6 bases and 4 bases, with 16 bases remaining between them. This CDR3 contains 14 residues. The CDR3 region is CASRSGGRTYEQYF. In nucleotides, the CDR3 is TGTGCCAGCAGGAGTGGCGGACGGACATACGAGCAGTACTTC.

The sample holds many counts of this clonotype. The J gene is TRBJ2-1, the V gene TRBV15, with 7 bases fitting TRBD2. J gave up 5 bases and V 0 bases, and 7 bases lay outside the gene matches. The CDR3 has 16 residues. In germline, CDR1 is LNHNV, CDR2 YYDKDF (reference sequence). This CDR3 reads CATSRDSWEGHNEQFF. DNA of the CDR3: TGTGCCACCAGCAGAGATTCGTGGGAGGGCCACAATGAGCAGTTCTTC.

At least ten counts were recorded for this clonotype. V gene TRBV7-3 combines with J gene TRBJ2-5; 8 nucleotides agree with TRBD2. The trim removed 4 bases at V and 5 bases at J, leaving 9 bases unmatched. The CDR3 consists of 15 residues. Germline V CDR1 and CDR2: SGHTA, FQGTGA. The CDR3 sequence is CASSSSGGAAETQYF. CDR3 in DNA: TGTGCCAGCAGCTCTTCCGGGGGGGCCGCGGAGACCCAGTACTTC.

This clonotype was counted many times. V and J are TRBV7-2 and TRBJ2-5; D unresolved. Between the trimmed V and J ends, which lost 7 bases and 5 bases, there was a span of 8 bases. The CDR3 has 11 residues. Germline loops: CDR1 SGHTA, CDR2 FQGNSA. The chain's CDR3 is CASTHGETQYF. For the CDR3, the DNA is TGTGCCAGCACCCATGGGGAGACCCAGTACTTC.

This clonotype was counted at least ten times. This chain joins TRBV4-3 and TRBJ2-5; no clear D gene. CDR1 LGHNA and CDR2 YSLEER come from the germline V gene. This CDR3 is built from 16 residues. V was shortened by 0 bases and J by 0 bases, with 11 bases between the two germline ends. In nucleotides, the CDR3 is TGCGCCAGCAGCCAAGATCCGGGCATCGACCAAGAGACCCAGTACTTC. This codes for CASSQDPGIDQETQYF.

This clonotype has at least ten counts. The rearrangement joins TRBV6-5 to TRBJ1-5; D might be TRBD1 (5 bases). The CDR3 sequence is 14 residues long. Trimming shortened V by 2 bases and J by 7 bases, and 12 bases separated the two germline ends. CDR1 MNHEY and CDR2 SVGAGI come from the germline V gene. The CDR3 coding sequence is TGTGCCAGCAGTTACCTTCTGGGGGGACAGCCCCAGCATTTT. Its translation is CASSYLLGGQPQHF.